The rows below give T cell receptor beta chains drawn from one sample of a study of cytomegalovirus exposure and HLA in healthy donors. Clones were read by immunoSEQ multiplex PCR, and TCRdb kept only the in-frame ones, dropping some. The sample has 90,000 to 100,000 clones; around 77% are singletons. The sample was PBMCs. These receptors originate from a female donor in good health and CMV-seronegative. Both conserved end residues are part of each CDR3. A D gene is named only where the DNA matches it firmly.

>TRBV28|TRBJ1-5|.
CASRTGTVSNQPQHF
TGTGCCAGCAGAACTGGGACTGTTAGCAATCAGCCCCAGCATTTT
>TRBV27|TRBJ2-7|.
CASSSGMLSYEQYF
TGTGCCAGCAGTTCAGGGATGCTTTCCTACGAGCAGTACTTC
>TRBV15|TRBJ1-2|.
CATSRAFGGPDGYTF
TGTGCCACCAGCAGAGCGTTCGGGGGGCCGGATGGCTACACCTTC
>TRBV18|TRBJ2-7|.
CASSPPGGGMNEQYF
TGTGCCAGCTCACCACCGGGAGGGGGGATGAACGAGCAGTACTTC
>TRBV5-5|TRBJ1-1|TRBD1
CASSRDRVGEAFF
TGTGCCAGCAGCCGGGACAGGGTTGGTGAAGCTTTCTTT
>TRBV7-2|TRBJ1-5|.
CASSSGTRIQPQHF
TGTGCCAGCAGCTCCGGGACTCGGATTCAGCCCCAGCATTTT
>TRBV6-5|TRBJ1-1|.
CASSSADSYTEAFF
TGTGCCAGCAGTTCCGCGGACAGTTACACTGAAGCTTTCTTT
>TRBV7-2|TRBJ1-2|TRBD1
CASSSWTGSYGYTF
TGTGCCAGCAGCTCATGGACAGGGTCCTATGGCTACACCTTC
>TRBV7-2|TRBJ2-1|.
CASSLDSLTYNEQFF
TGTGCCAGCAGCTTGGACTCCCTAACATACAATGAGCAGTTCTTC
>TRBV29-1|TRBJ1-1|.
CSVVKSDTEAFF
TGCAGCGTGGTGAAAAGCGACACTGAAGCTTTCTTT